This TCR beta chain was sequenced for a study of cytomegalovirus exposure and HLA in healthy donors (dated by TCRdb to 2017 to 2019). Study-wide context: An earlier analysis of several hundred of the donors reported about 290 Gb of sequence data and roughly 110 million unique TCR beta sequences from 150 million to 200 million T cells. Approximately 310 gigabases of sequencing data and 75 million to 85 million unique TCR sequences made up an early release that covered approximately 620 HLA-typed donors. The genetic ancestry cluster associated with self-reported Caucasian donors included around four fifths of the roughly 400 genotyped donors. The study aimed to test whether cataloging public T cell receptors could reveal signatures of past pathogen exposure. Using immunosequencing, the study profiled T cell repertoires from about 650 subjects and related those repertoires to cytomegalovirus serostatus. Besides the first cohort of roughly 660 subjects, a separate validation cohort made up of 95 to 150 different subjects was used. The study combined high-throughput TCR immunosequencing, statistical association of individual TCRs with disease status, and machine learning to predict cytomegalovirus infection status. In a later analysis, previously published TCR beta repertoires from more than 500 donors were re-analyzed and high-resolution HLA genotyping was added so that TCR occurrence patterns could be studied. The later analysis used no new phenotypic data to find candidate immune exposures, relying instead on TCR beta sequences and their occurrence across donors. To decide whether each TCR beta V gene segment behaved as functional or pseudogenic, an earlier analysis of some 600 of the donors relied on high-throughput TCR beta sequencing. Alongside the repertoire data, information on donor age, sex, ethnicity and CMV serostatus was compiled. A later genetic analysis took genome-wide SNP genotypes for about 65% of the 666 donors and used that subset as a discovery cohort. All discovery cohort repertoires had been generated on a single sequencing platform. HLA typing covered class I and class II loci at four-digit resolution. The number of donors typed differed by locus, with 629-630 for A, B, C, DRB1 and DQB1, 522 for DQA1, 606 for DPA1, and 400 to 490 for DPB1. About five DR-DQ haplotypes were handled as single units for association and clustering, since linkage in the cohort was strong. Among around 400 genotyped donors of the cohort, an average of around 240,000 unique TCR beta nucleotide sequences were sequenced per donor, roughly 20% of them non-productive. The paper's findings and limits, for the study overall: The study gave a list of 150 to 200 TCR beta chains associated with cytomegalovirus. Some IMGT-functional V segments, including TRBV6-2 and TRBV6-3, could not be told apart with the 87-base-pair reads, so those segments were excluded. In a later analysis, most CMV-associated TCR beta chains were found to appear HLA-restricted, with HLA associations seemingly driven largely by CMV exposure. This cohort had only TCR beta chains sequenced, and the lack of alpha or paired-chain data limited which features could be detected. In an earlier analysis of fewer than 750 of the donors, most TCR beta V segments were observed in productive rearrangements about 90% or about 30% of the time, broadly matching IMGT annotations. At a false discovery rate of 0.05, a later analysis linked some 18,000 TCR beta sequences to specific HLA alleles. A further reported finding was that TCR beta sequences accurately predicted the HLA-A and HLA-B alleles for most subjects in the first cohort. According to the authors, the approach could potentially be generalized to other disease states and immunological phenotypes. Over 15 rarely observed V segments, including chromosome 9 orphons, were excluded from the earlier analysis of approximately 600 of the donors because counts were too low. For the cohort, immune exposure information was limited to CMV serostatus. A later genetic analysis associated a missense DCLRE1C variant with V-gene and J-gene trimming of TCR beta chains, and an independent cohort replicated the association. A later genetic analysis reported fewer N-insertions in productive TCRs among donors in an Asian-associated ancestry cluster than the approximately 670-donor mean. When HLA alleles, especially DR and DQ, strongly co-occurred, attributing TCR associations to individual alleles was difficult. A few of the identified cytomegalovirus-associated TCR beta chains were confirmed in vitro to be specific for cytomegalovirus antigens. HLA typing was unavailable for some donors at each locus, so association tests used only the typed subset. Linkage disequilibrium might explain the correlated functional status among segregating V segments, but an unknown experimental factor could not be ruled out. The classifier was reported to diagnose cytomegalovirus status with high specificity and sensitivity in both the original cohort and the validation cohort. Roughly uniform sequencing depth across donors was assumed in presence/absence analyses, although this assumption may not hold. In a later analysis, HLA-associated TCR beta chains were found to be more clonally expanded and to have lower generation probabilities than equally common non-associated chains. In a later analysis, the rate of TCR association differed among HLA loci, with DRB1 alleles having the most associated TCRs and HLA-C alleles having the fewest. A cluster of highly shared sequence variants was judged likely to represent a technical artifact of the sequencing pipeline. Several of the top co-occurrence clusters appeared to be linked to parvovirus B19, influenza, CMV and Epstein-Barr virus, according to a later analysis. Across donors, most TCR sequences were observed very rarely, whereas some public TCRs were present in many individuals.

V and J are truncated by 3 bases and 2 bases respectively, leaving an intervening sequence of 11 bases. From the germline V gene (reference sequence), CDR1 is SGHNT and CDR2 is YYREEE. Including cysteine and phenylalanine, the CDR3 has 14 amino acids. The only DNA kept is the CDR3, 42 bases in frame from the first base. This clone turned up a few times. Its antigen remains unidentified. Within one base of it there is no much larger clone, and no base qualities were kept. The cohort comprised around 690 healthy bone marrow donors. At the time of sampling, every cohort member was nominally healthy, though immune exposures that went unrecorded were likely present. The donor was CMV seropositive and belonged to the group of 250 to 300 seropositive cohort members. Each donor provided a peripheral blood sample, and peripheral blood mononuclear cells were used for TCR beta sequencing. The Qiagen DNeasy Blood Extraction Kit was used to extract genomic DNA from the blood cell samples.

Library preparation used the immunoSEQ multiplex PCR assay. For the multiplex PCR, a mixture combining 60 forward primers for TCR Vbeta segments and 13 reverse primers for TCR Jbeta segments was used. Amplification of the CDR3 region of rearranged TCR beta genes was performed with a multiplex PCR assay on genomic DNA. The Illumina HiSeq System was used to sequence the amplified TCR beta libraries as 87-base-pair reads. The authors' pipeline ran thus. A later analysis counted about 80 million unique TCR beta chains across the 550 to 800 repertoires, and approximately 11 million of these chains were shared by at least two donors. Raw reads were error-corrected and collapsed into unique sequences with a nearest-neighbor algorithm that merged closely related sequences to remove PCR and sequencing errors. Alignment of CDR3 sequences to IMGT reference sequences was used to assign V, D and J gene segments. For a sequence to be retained, at least a six-nucleotide match to both a V gene segment and a J gene segment was required. Rearrangements were classified as productive when the CDR3 lacked stop codons and remained in frame with V and J, and all other rearrangements were classified as non-productive. Following IMGT convention, CDR3 was defined as the stretch from the second conserved V-encoded cysteine up to the conserved J-encoded phenylalanine. The earlier analysis of about 590 of the donors excluded sequences that lacked an unambiguous match to a single V gene segment. An earlier analysis of approximately 590 of the donors classified V segments as functional when productive rearrangements were above 56.7% and as segregating when the standard deviation between donors was above 5%. A statistical classification framework was built for diagnosing cytomegalovirus status from the catalog of TCR beta chain sequences. V and J gene assignment, in a later analysis, came from comparing TCR nucleotide sequences with IMGT/GENE-DB human TR gene sequences. A later analysis assigned CDR3 sequences and most-parsimonious VDJ recombination scenarios with the TCRdist pipeline. In a later analysis, each TCR beta chain was defined by its CDR3 amino acid sequence together with its V-gene family, and reads without a unique V-gene family were excluded. To address suspected cross-contamination and a sequencing artifact, a later analysis removed 550 to 750 highly shared, low-generation-probability nucleotide sequences. For each public chain, a later analysis derived a clonal expansion index from normalized ranks of inferred template counts within each repertoire. In a later analysis, generation probabilities were computed with a VDJ recombination model fitted to out-of-frame rearrangements, and the resulting probabilities were checked against IGoR. A later analysis scored TCR-TCR, TCR-HLA and TCR-CMV co-occurrence with hypergeometric tests, applying a repertoire-size bias correction to TCR pairs. To estimate false discovery rates, a later analysis permuted the HLA or CMV assignments 20 times. A later analysis grouped co-occurring TCRs with DBSCAN, adding TCRdist sequence similarity when clustering within HLA-allele-positive subsets. For co-occurrence clustering, repertoires with fewer than 30,000 or more than 120,000 public chains were excluded, along with four or five repertoires with anomalous nucleotide sharing. TCRdb took over this immuneACCESS table, retaining in-frame rearrangements with V and J assigned. Such tables are incomplete; in checked studies, under half of the missing clones stem from an unresolved V gene, and the remainder is unexplained. That table furnishes V, J and clone size, whereas the DNA furnished D and trimming. The sample table contains about 76,000 clones; only one count was recorded for more than 65% of them. In total, the top ten clones hold about 12% of the sample.

In this chain, TRBV5-4 is recombined with TRBJ2-5; the best D guess is TRBD2, with 5 bases matching. The specimen was PBMCs. The TCR comes from a male donor in good health and CMV-seropositive. In nucleotides, the sequence is TGTGCCAGCAGCTATGCTAGCACTCAAGAGACCCAGTACTTC. This encodes CASSYASTQETQYF.